The next 22 T cell receptor beta chains were all read from a single sample in a study of T cells in localized non-small cell lung cancer. The protocol was immunoSEQ multiplex PCR, while the TCRdb copy is restricted to in-frame clones and leaves out a portion. The data hold approximately 1,500 clones, with roughly 22% observed a single time. The sequencing here drew on normal lung tissue next to the tumor, taken before any cancer treatment. The receptors were sampled from a female donor at least 60 years old with stage I squamous cell lung carcinoma.

This clone has more than one count but fewer than ten. The V and J genes are TRBV11-3 and TRBJ2-7; 8 nucleotides line up with TRBD2. Germline V gives CDR1 SGHNT, CDR2 YENEEA. This CDR3 contains 15 residues. J gave up 1 base and V 0 bases, and 2 bases lay outside the gene matches. In DNA form, the CDR3 reads TGTGCCAGCAGCTTAGAAGCGGGGGTTTCCTACGAGCAGTACTTC. Amino acid sequence: CASSLEAGVSYEQYF.

The V call is TRBV11-3, the J call TRBJ2-5; a possible D gene is TRBD1 (5 bases). Trimming removed 3 bases at V and 1 base at J, with 15 bases between. This CDR3 comprises 16 residues. Germline values: CDR1 SGHNT, CDR2 YENEEA. CDR3 bases: TGTGCCAGCAGCTTGTATGGGGCGCGAAGCCAAGAGACCCAGTACTTC. Its protein product is CASSLYGARSQETQYF.

This clone is deemed medium-sized. V and J are TRBV11-3 and TRBJ1-6, with TRBD1 matching 7 bases. With 5 bases clipped from V and 6 bases from J, the junction kept 10 bases outside the gene matches. CDR3 length: 16 amino acids. Germline V lookup: CDR1 SGHNT, CDR2 YENEEA. The CDR3 loop is CASSQYGGTANSPLHF. The DNA for the CDR3 is TGTGCCAGCAGCCAGTACGGGGGGACAGCTAATTCACCCCTCCACTTT.

There are a few counts of this clone. The V call is TRBV30, the J call TRBJ1-1, with TRBD1 matching 7 bases. This CDR3 comprises 13 residues. Germline V gives CDR1 GTSNPN, CDR2 SVGIG (reference sequence). Losses at the gene ends were 4 bases for V and 2 bases for J; bases not matched to a gene: 4. CDR3 sequence: CAWKGGFNTEAFF. CDR3 in DNA: TGTGCCTGGAAAGGGGGCTTTAACACTGAAGCTTTCTTT.

The gene calls are TRBV6-8 and TRBJ1-2; no reliable D call. In germline, CDR1 is MNHGY, CDR2 SAAAGT. V shed 10 bases and J shed 3 bases, with 21 bases lying between them. The CDR3 length is 15 residues. As DNA, the CDR3 is TGTGCCACCTCCCTAAGCGCACCACTTCACTATGGCTACACCTTC. Its protein product is CATSLSAPLHYGYTF.

The J gene is TRBJ2-7, the V gene TRBV18; 7 bases agree with TRBD1. V shed 3 bases, J shed 6 bases, and the junction held 2 bases outside the gene matches. The CDR3 covers 12 residues. The germline V gene encodes CDR1 KGHSH and CDR2 LQKENI. The CDR3 coding sequence is TGTGCCAGCTCACCTGGACAGGTCGAGCAGTACTTC. This translates into CASSPGQVEQYF.

The chain links TRBV25-1 to TRBJ2-7; D call uncertain. The CDR3 is 13 amino acids. In germline, CDR1 is MGHDK, CDR2 SYGVNS. Trimming took off 2 bases at V and 3 bases at J, with 8 bases between the two ends. The DNA for the CDR3 is TGTGCCAGCAGTGAAGCGGCACGCTACGAGCAGTACTTC. Its protein is CASSEAARYEQYF.

This clone came up a few times. The genes are TRBV28 and TRBJ1-1, with D hard to call. Germline V lookup: CDR1 MDHEN, CDR2 SYDVKM. The V and J ends lost 6 bases and 0 bases respectively, with 8 bases between them. CDR3 length: 13 residues. CDR3 sequence reads: CASSSGLNTEAFF. CDR3 DNA: TGTGCCAGCAGCAGCGGCTTGAACACTGAAGCTTTCTTT.

The J gene is TRBJ2-2, the V gene TRBV18; weak D call: TRBD2 (5 bases). Trimming pared 6 bases from V and 4 bases from J, leaving 18 bases between. Germline CDR1 KGHSH, CDR2 LQKENI. This CDR3 has 16 amino acids. In nucleotides, the CDR3 is TGTGCCAGCTCCGAGCCGGACCGAGGGTCCACCGGGGAGCTGTTTTTT. Residues: CASSEPDRGSTGELFF.

This clone was observed a handful of times. The CDR3: CASSQLNHGFSYNEQFF. CDR3 coding DNA: TGCGCCAGCAGTCAATTGAACCACGGTTTCTCCTACAATGAGCAGTTCTTC. The chain carries TRBV23-1 and TRBJ2-1; D unresolved. TRBV23-1 is an open reading frame whose function is uncertain. The V and J ends lost 1 base and 0 bases respectively, with 13 bases between them. The CDR3 spans 17 residues.

The J gene is TRBJ2-1, the V gene TRBV19; D perhaps matches TRBD1 (6 bases). Germline V gene sequence: CDR1 LNHDA, CDR2 SQIVND (reference sequence). The CDR3 sequence is 15 residues long. The V and J ends lost 5 bases and 1 base respectively, with 12 bases between them. DNA of the CDR3: TGTGCCAGTAGTCCCCGGACAGAGTCCTACAATGAGCAGTTCTTC. Translating gives CASSPRTESYNEQFF.

The gene calls are TRBV28 and TRBJ2-3; the D is unclear. This CDR3 has 15 amino acids. Trimming took off 4 bases at V and 1 base at J, with 12 bases between the two ends. Germline CDR1 MDHEN, CDR2 SYDVKM. The DNA of the CDR3 is TGTGCCAGCAGTTCAGATTTGGGTGGCACAGATACGCAGTATTTT. This gives the protein CASSSDLGGTDTQYF.

This clone is classed as large (0.1 to 1%). This sequence joins TRBV6-8 and TRBJ1-2; weak D call: TRBD1 (5 bases). This CDR3 contains 14 residues. The germline V and J ends were trimmed by 6 bases and 4 bases, with 15 bases remaining between them. Looked up from germline, CDR1 is MNHGY and CDR2 is SAAAGT. CDR3 region: CASSSKGQLYGYTF. In DNA form, the CDR3 reads TGTGCCAGCAGCTCTAAAGGACAACTCTATGGCTACACCTTC.

The chain has TRBV5-1 and TRBJ1-1, with no clear D. This CDR3 is built from 17 residues. V shed 0 bases and J shed 1 base, with 16 bases lying between them. Germline V gene data show CDR1 as SGHRS and CDR2 as YFSETQ. CDR3 nucleotide sequence: TGCGCCAGCAGCTTGGTTTACTGGGGAAGGACGAACACTGAAGCTTTCTTT. Translation: CASSLVYWGRTNTEAFF.

The chain couples TRBV18 to TRBJ2-5; 9 nucleotides match TRBD2. The CDR3 is 13 residues long. The germline gives CDR1 KGHSH, CDR2 LQKENI. J lost 12 bases, V lost 5 bases, and 10 bases had no gene match. The chain's CDR3 is CASSSTPLAGEYF. Here the CDR3 DNA reads TGTGCCAGCTCATCTACCCCCTTAGCGGGGGAGTACTTC.

This clone was seen only a few times. This rearrangement joins TRBV11-3 to TRBJ2-1; the D is unclear. The CDR3 spans 15 residues. Germline V gives CDR1 SGHNT, CDR2 YENEEA. V lost 5 bases and J 0 bases, leaving 11 bases between the germline ends. The CDR3 DNA sequence: TGTGCCAGCAGCCAGGACGTGAGCTCCTACAATGAGCAGTTCTTC. Amino acids: CASSQDVSSYNEQFF.

The chain recombines TRBV5-1 with TRBJ2-2, with D perhaps being TRBD1 or TRBD2 (5 bases each). The V end lost 6 bases, the J end lost 4 bases, and 19 bases lay between the germline ends. The CDR3 contains 16 residues. The V gene's germline CDR1 is SGHRS and CDR2 YFSETQ. This CDR3 is CASNLVGGVGTGELFF. For the CDR3, the DNA is TGCGCCAGCAACCTAGTTGGGGGTGTCGGCACCGGGGAGCTGTTTTTT.

This chain connects TRBV5-1 to TRBJ1-4, with D unclear. CDR3 length: 14 residues. Deletions cut 2 bases from V and 6 bases from J, with 11 bases between. The V gene's germline CDR1 is SGHRS and CDR2 YFSETQ. DNA for the CDR3: TGCGCCAGCAGCTTTGGATCGCGAGATGAAAAACTGTTTTTT. Translated, it gives CASSFGSRDEKLFF.

This clone is labeled as medium-sized. J is TRBJ2-4 and V is TRBV6-8; D is perhaps TRBD2 (5 bases). CDR1 and CDR2 (germline): MNHGY, SAAAGT. V lost 8 bases to trimming and J lost 5 bases, with 13 bases between them. This CDR3 region has 13 residues. The CDR3 region is CASLSPRENIQYF. The CDR3 coding sequence is TGTGCCAGCTTATCCCCGAGGGAAAACATTCAGTACTTC.

The V and J genes are TRBV18 and TRBJ2-1; D ambiguous. Trimming removed 0 bases from V and 6 bases from J, with 30 bases in between. The CDR3 has 21 amino acids. CDR1 and CDR2 from the germline V gene are KGHSH and LQKENI. The CDR3 DNA follows: TGTGCCAGCTCACCACCGATTGATAGAGAGGCGTTTGGGGTTTTTTCCAATGAGCAGTTCTTC. This codes for CASSPPIDREAFGVFSNEQFF.

CDR3 DNA sequence: TGTGCCAGCAGCCCTACAGGGGATTTAGAGACCCAGTACTTC. It is translated as CASSPTGDLETQYF. V usage is TRBV11-3 and J usage is TRBJ2-5; 7 bases are shared with TRBD1. CDR1 is SGHNT, CDR2 YENEEA, per germline. The trim removed 5 bases at V and 4 bases at J, leaving 7 bases unmatched. This CDR3 contains 14 residues.

The chain employs TRBV19 and TRBJ1-1; possibly TRBD1 for D (6 bases). V lost 2 bases and J 5 bases, leaving 12 bases between the germline ends. CDR1 LNHDA and CDR2 SQIVND come from the germline V gene (reference sequence). The CDR3 spans 14 residues. The CDR3 protein is CASSIQGRGTEAFF. The CDR3 DNA sequence: TGTGCCAGTAGTATACAGGGGCGGGGAACTGAAGCTTTCTTT.